In its sample, the clone carrying this TCR beta chain was seen many times. Its specificity is unknown. The CDR3 runs to 16 residues. Germline assignment: CDR1 KGHSH and CDR2 LQKENI. V was pared by 3 bases and J by 3 bases, with 15 bases between. Ophthalmopathy in the patients scored at least 3 on Clinical Activity Score and at least 4 on NOSPECS grade, lasting under 3 months. The data are from a study of T cells in Graves' hyperthyroidism and ophthalmopathy. About the study: Specimen type is peripheral blood, collected at initial diagnosis prior to any treatment. Broader study findings: Clonotypes that were expanded in thyroid above 0.001 mostly appeared in blood too.

TCR beta CDR3 regions were amplified from RNA transcripts. The HTBI set primed first-round TCR CDR3 RT-PCR. TCRdb processed the multiplex PCR reads anew with MiXCR; each CDR3 protein has one entry. The sample yields nearly 250,000 distinct CDR3 sequences, 15% to 20% seen once. The receptor was derived from a woman younger than 30 with Graves' ophthalmopathy. The chain couples TRBV18 to TRBJ1-3; the D is unclear. The material sequenced was blood. The CDR3 nucleotides read TGTGCCAGCTCACCGACATCTGCAGGCAGTGGAAACACCATATATTTT. It is translated as CASSPTSAGSGNTIYF.